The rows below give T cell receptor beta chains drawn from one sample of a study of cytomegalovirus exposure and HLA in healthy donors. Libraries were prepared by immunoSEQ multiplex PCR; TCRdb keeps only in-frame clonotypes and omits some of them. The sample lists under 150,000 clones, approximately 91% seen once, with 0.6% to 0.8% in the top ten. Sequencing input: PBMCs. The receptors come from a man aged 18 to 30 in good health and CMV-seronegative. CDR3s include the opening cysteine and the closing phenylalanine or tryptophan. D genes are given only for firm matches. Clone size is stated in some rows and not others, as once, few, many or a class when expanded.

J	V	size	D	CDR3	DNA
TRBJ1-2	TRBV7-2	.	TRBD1	CASSLRTGGDYGYTF	TGTGCCAGCAGCTTAAGAACAGGGGGGGACTATGGCTACACCTTC
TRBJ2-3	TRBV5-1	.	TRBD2	CASSPLAGVTDTQYF	TGCGCCAGCAGCCCCCTAGCGGGGGTAACAGATACGCAGTATTTT
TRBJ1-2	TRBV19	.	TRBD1	CASTTVRTGIQGYTF	TGTGCCAGTACCACCGTAAGGACAGGGATACAGGGCTACACCTTC
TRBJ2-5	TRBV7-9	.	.	CASSLRRQQETQYF	TGTGCCAGCAGCTTACGTCGACAGCAAGAGACCCAGTACTTC
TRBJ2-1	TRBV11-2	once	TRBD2	CASSLDGTSPDEQFF	TGTGCCAGCAGCTTAGATGGGACTAGCCCCGATGAGCAGTTCTTC
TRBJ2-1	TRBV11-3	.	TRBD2	CASSLDALTGRAYNEQFF	TGTGCCAGCAGCTTAGATGCCCTGACCGGGAGGGCCTACAATGAGCAGTTCTTC
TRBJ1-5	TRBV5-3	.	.	CARRPYDRANQPQHF	TGTGCCAGAAGACCGTATGACAGAGCCAATCAGCCCCAGCATTTT
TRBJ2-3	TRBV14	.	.	CASSQDNLPADTQYF	TGTGCCAGCAGCCAAGATAATCTTCCCGCGGATACGCAGTATTTT
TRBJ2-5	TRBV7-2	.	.	CASSLEGQHQETQYF	TGTGCCAGCAGCCTGGAGGGACAGCACCAAGAGACCCAGTACTTC
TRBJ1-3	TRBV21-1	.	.	CASSKKGQGLAGNTIYF	TGTGCCAGCAGCAAAAAGGGGCAGGGGCTGGCTGGAAACACCATATATTTT
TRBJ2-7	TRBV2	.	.	CASSEALGTEYF	TGTGCCAGCAGTGAAGCGCTTGGGACTGAGTACTTC
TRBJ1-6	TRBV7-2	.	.	CASSPREANSPLHF	TGTGCCAGCAGCCCCCGGGAGGCCAATTCACCCCTCCACTTT
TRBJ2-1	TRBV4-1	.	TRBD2	CASSFGGGPNEQFF	TGCGCCAGTTCCTTTGGGGGGGGACCCAATGAGCAGTTCTTC
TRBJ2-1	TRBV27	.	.	CASSHNSYNEQFF	TGTGCCAGCAGTCACAATTCCTACAATGAGCAGTTCTTC
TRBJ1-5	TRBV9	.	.	CASSNSGGAGQPQHF	TGTGCCAGCAGCAACTCGGGGGGGGCTGGGCAGCCCCAGCATTTT
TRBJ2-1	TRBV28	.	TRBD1	CASSIPGGSYNEQFF	TGTGCCAGCAGCATCCCAGGGGGATCTTACAATGAGCAGTTCTTC
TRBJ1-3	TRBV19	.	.	CASSIPQSSGNTIYF	TGTGCCAGTAGTATACCACAATCCTCTGGAAACACCATATATTTT
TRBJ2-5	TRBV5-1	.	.	CASSLGQIQETQYF	TGCGCCAGCAGCTTGGGGCAGATCCAAGAGACCCAGTACTTC
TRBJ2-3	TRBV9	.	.	CASSVVQGAGTDTQYF	TGTGCCAGCAGCGTAGTTCAAGGGGCCGGCACAGATACGCAGTATTTT
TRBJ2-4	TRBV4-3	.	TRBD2	CASSQGTSATKNIQYF	TGCGCCAGCAGCCAGGGGACTAGCGCAACCAAAAACATTCAGTACTTC
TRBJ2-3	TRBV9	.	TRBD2	CASSLGLAGADTDTQYF	TGTGCCAGCAGCCTCGGACTAGCGGGAGCAGACACAGATACGCAGTATTTT
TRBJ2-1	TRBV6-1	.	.	CASSRPGWEQFF	TGTGCCAGCAGCCGCCCGGGATGGGAGCAGTTCTTC
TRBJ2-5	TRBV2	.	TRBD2	CASRKLAGGDETQYF	TGTGCCAGCAGGAAACTAGCGGGGGGCGACGAGACCCAGTACTTC